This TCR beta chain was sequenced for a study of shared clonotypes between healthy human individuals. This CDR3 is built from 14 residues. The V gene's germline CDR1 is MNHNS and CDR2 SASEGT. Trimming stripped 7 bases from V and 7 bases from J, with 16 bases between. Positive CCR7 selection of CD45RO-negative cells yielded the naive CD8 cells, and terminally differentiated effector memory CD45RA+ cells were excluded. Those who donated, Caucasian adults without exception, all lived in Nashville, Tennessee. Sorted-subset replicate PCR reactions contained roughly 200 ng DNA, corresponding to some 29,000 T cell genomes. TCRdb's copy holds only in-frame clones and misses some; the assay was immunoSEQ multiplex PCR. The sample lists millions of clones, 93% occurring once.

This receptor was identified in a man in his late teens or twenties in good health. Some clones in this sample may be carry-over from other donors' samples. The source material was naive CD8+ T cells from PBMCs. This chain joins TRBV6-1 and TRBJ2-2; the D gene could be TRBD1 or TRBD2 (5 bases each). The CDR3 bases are TGTGCCAGCACTTGGGGTGGGGGTGACGGGGAGCTGTTTTTT. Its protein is CASTWGGGDGELFF.